This T cell receptor (beta chain) was documented in a study of blood T cell repertoires in COVID-19. Study information: T cells, B-cell-depleted T cells, or PBMCs provided the cDNA or gDNA that served as material.

In the authors' workflow: Nucleated cell number was recorded as an estimate derived from reference gene primer amplification. The table came from immunoSEQ multiplex PCR; TCRdb's copy has only in-frame clones and leaves some out. V, J and clone size were drawn from that table, and D and trimming were deduced from the DNA. The data hold roughly 170,000 clones, with approximately 85% observed a single time. This CDR3 has 15 residues. Trimming removed 2 bases from V and 5 bases from J; junction bases left unmatched: 7. CDR1 and CDR2 (germline): MNHNY, SVGAGI (reference sequence). The chain links TRBV6-6 to TRBJ2-7, with 9 bases that match TRBD1. The sample comprised peripheral blood. The sequence was obtained from a man aged 55 to 70 who had recovered from COVID-19. CDR3 amino acids: CASSYPRDRVNEQYF. CDR3 bases: TGTGCCAGCAGTTACCCTAGGGACAGGGTGAACGAGCAGTACTTC.